Each of the 14 T cell receptor beta chains below was sequenced from the same sample in a study of OX40 agonist ivuxolimab in advanced cancers. Only in-frame clones appear in the TCRdb table, and some are missing; sequencing was by immunoSEQ multiplex PCR. The sample carries roughly 89,000 clones, under 95% recorded once. Specimen: CD4+ or CD8+ T cells sorted from blood, collected in a trial of the OX40 agonist ivuxolimab. Every receptor here comes from an adult with an advanced solid tumor such as melanoma, head and neck, liver or kidney cancer.

The V gene is TRBV27, the J gene TRBJ2-3; no definite D call. The CDR3 covers 14 residues. Germline V gene data show CDR1 as MNHEY and CDR2 as SMNVEV (reference sequence). The V end was cut by 6 bases, the J end by 1 base, with 11 bases between. In nucleotides, the CDR3 is TGTGCCAGCAGCCTTGGGGTACGCACAGATACGCAGTATTTT. Translating gives CASSLGVRTDTQYF.

This clone has only a few counts. The V call is TRBV27, the J call TRBJ2-2; 7 bases match TRBD1. CDR1 and CDR2 from the germline V gene are MNHEY and SMNVEV (reference sequence). CDR3 size: 13 residues. The V gene end was trimmed by 5 bases and the J gene end by 7 bases; junction bases not matched to a gene: 4. The CDR3 region is CASSHGQDGELFF. DNA for the CDR3: TGTGCCAGCAGTCACGGACAGGACGGGGAGCTGTTTTTT.

The V call is TRBV14, the J call TRBJ2-5, with 10 bases identical to TRBD2. CDR3 length equals 17 residues. CDR1 and CDR2 (germline): SGHDN, FVKESK. The V gene end was trimmed by 1 base and the J gene end by 1 base; junction bases not matched to a gene: 6. CDR3 bases: TGTGCCAGCAGCCAAGGAATTCTAGCGGGAGTCCAAGAGACCCAGTACTTC. This codes for CASSQGILAGVQETQYF.

V and J are TRBV2 and TRBJ2-3; D remains unclear. The CDR3 totals 13 residues. Between the trimmed V and J ends, which lost 4 bases and 2 bases, there was a span of 7 bases. Germline CDR1 is SNHLY and CDR2 is FYNNEI. The CDR3 sequence: CASSVSTTDTQYF. CDR3 in DNA: TGTGCCAGCAGTGTGAGTACCACAGATACGCAGTATTTT. The whole variable domain, filled in from reference TRBV2 and TRBJ2-3, reads EPEVTQTPSHQVTQMGQEVILRCVPISNHLYFYWYRQILGQKVEFLVSFYNNEISEKSEIFDDQFSVERPDGSNFTLKIRSTKLEDSAMYFCASSVSTTDTQYFGPGTRLTVL.

This clone was seen a few times. The chain recombines TRBV19 with TRBJ1-1, with TRBD1 matching 8 bases. The V segment lost 11 bases and the J segment 4 bases; nucleotides outside the gene matches: 15. In germline, CDR1 is LNHDA, CDR2 SQIVND (reference sequence). CDR3 length: 15 residues. The DNA of the CDR3 is TGTGCCTCCTGCAGGGGGCCGGGTCGTGCCACTGAAGCTTTCTTT. This codes for CASCRGPGRATEAFF.

The gene calls are TRBV7-2 and TRBJ2-7; TRBD2 matches at 11 bases. The CDR3 loop spans 14 amino acids. J was trimmed by 4 bases and V by 6 bases; bases with no gene match: 5. Looked up from germline, CDR1 is SGHTA and CDR2 is FQGNSA. The CDR3, as DNA: TGTGCCAGCAGTACAACTAGCGGGAGATACGAGCAGTACTTC. Translating it yields CASSTTSGRYEQYF.

This rearrangement joins TRBV2 to TRBJ1-5; a weak D match, TRBD1 (5 bases). This CDR3 contains 13 residues. Germline values: CDR1 SNHLY, CDR2 FYNNEI. V was clipped by 8 bases and J by 1 base, with 9 bases between them. CDR3 amino acids: CASGTLSNQPQHF. CDR3 nucleotides: TGTGCCAGCGGGACTCTGAGCAATCAGCCCCAGCATTTT. The whole variable domain, filled in from reference TRBV2 and TRBJ1-5, reads EPEVTQTPSHQVTQMGQEVILRCVPISNHLYFYWYRQILGQKVEFLVSFYNNEISEKSEIFDDQFSVERPDGSNFTLKIRSTKLEDSAMYFCASGTLSNQPQHFGDGTRLSIL.

In nucleotides, the CDR3 is TGTGCCAGTAGTATGGGAGCGGGAGGGGGCAATGAGCAGTTCTTC. It specifies CASSMGAGGGNEQFF. This rearrangement joins TRBV19 to TRBJ2-1; 10 nucleotides match TRBD2. J was trimmed by 6 bases and V by 3 bases; bases with no gene match: 5. CDR1 is LNHDA, CDR2 SQIVND, per germline (reference sequence). This CDR3 is built from 15 residues. Filled out from reference TRBV19 and TRBJ2-1, the complete variable domain reads DGGITQSPKYLFRKEGQNVTLSCEQNLNHDAMYWYRQDPGQGLRLIYYSQIVNDFQKGDIAEGYSVSREKKESFPLTVTSAQKNPTAFYLCASSMGAGGGNEQFFGPGTRLTVL.

The genes are TRBV19 and TRBJ1-5; no reliable D call. V lost 4 bases and J 3 bases, leaving 13 bases between the germline ends. Germline lookup yields CDR1 LNHDA and CDR2 SQIVND (reference sequence). The CDR3 has 15 residues. CDR3 bases: TGTGCCAGTAGTACCGGAGGGCAGAACAATCAGCCCCAGCATTTT. Amino acids: CASSTGGQNNQPQHF.

This chain links TRBV9 with TRBJ2-1, with 7 bases identical to TRBD2. V shed 4 bases, J shed 15 bases, and the junction held 13 bases outside the gene matches. This CDR3 has 13 amino acids. The germline V gene encodes CDR1 SGDLS and CDR2 YYNGEE. CDR3 DNA sequence: TGTGCCAGCAGCCCAAGCGGGACCCAAGAACGGTTCTTC. Its protein product is CASSPSGTQERFF. Based on the CDR3 plus reference TRBV9 and TRBJ2-1, the full variable domain is DSGVTQTPKHLITATGQRVTLRCSPRSGDLSVYWYQQSLDQGLQFLIQYYNGEERAKGNILERFSAQQFPDLHSELNLSSLELGDSALYFCASSPSGTQERFFGPGTRLTVL.

This chain connects TRBV30 to TRBJ2-3; possibly TRBD2 for D (6 bases). Trimming removed 5 bases from V and 3 bases from J, with 18 bases in between. CDR3 length: 15 amino acids. In germline, CDR1 is GTSNPN, CDR2 SVGIG (reference sequence). The CDR3 is CAWASGTGETDTQYF. CDR3 nucleotide sequence: TGTGCCTGGGCCTCTGGTACGGGGGAAACAGATACGCAGTATTTT.

The CDR3 nucleotides read TGTGCCAGCACCCAAGGGAGCGGGATTAACCAAGAGACCCAGTACTTC. It is translated as CASTQGSGINQETQYF. The chain employs TRBV28 and TRBJ2-5; TRBD2 matches 7 bases. The J segment lost 0 bases and the V segment lost 7 bases, leaving 11 bases of the junction unmatched. Germline loops: CDR1 MDHEN, CDR2 SYDVKM. There are 16 residues in the CDR3.

This clone was seen a handful of times. The V gene is TRBV14, the J gene TRBJ2-5; D possibly corresponds to TRBD2 (6 bases). Germline V gene lookup returns CDR1 SGHDN and CDR2 FVKESK. The CDR3 extends over 16 amino acids. V was shortened by 1 base and J by 5 bases, with 17 bases between the two germline ends. This chain's CDR3 is CASSQGARASVETQYF. CDR3 sequence (DNA): TGTGCCAGCAGCCAAGGGGCTCGGGCTAGCGTGGAGACCCAGTACTTC. The full variable domain, in which reference TRBV14 and TRBJ2-5 provide the parts outside the CDR3, is EAGVTQFPSHSVIEKGQTVTLRCDPISGHDNLYWYRRVMGKEIKFLLHFVKESKQDESGMPNNRFLAERTGGTYSTLKVQPAELEDSGVYFCASSQGARASVETQYFGPGTRLLVL.

The count of this clone is one. This chain uses TRBV7-3 with TRBJ2-1; TRBD2 matches at 14 bases. The V gene end was trimmed by 0 bases and the J gene end by 8 bases; junction bases not matched to a gene: 3. This CDR3 comprises 16 residues. Germline loops: CDR1 SGHTA, CDR2 FQGTGA. CDR3 in amino acids: CASSLTGTSGSDEQFF. CDR3 bases: TGTGCCAGCAGCTTAACGGGGACTAGCGGGAGCGATGAGCAGTTCTTC. The whole variable domain, filled in from reference TRBV7-3 and TRBJ2-1, reads GAGVSQTPSNKVTEKGKYVELRCDPISGHTALYWYRQSLGQGPEFLIYFQGTGAADDSGLPNDRFFAVRPEGSVSTLKIQRTERGDSAVYLCASSLTGTSGSDEQFFGPGTRLTVL.